These 26 T cell receptor beta chains came from one sample sequenced in a study of cytomegalovirus exposure and HLA in healthy donors. The PCR used 60 Vbeta and 13 Jbeta primers. TCRdb keeps only in-frame clones here, not all; method: immunoSEQ multiplex PCR. In total, the table holds 65,000 to 85,000 clones. Source material: PBMCs. These receptors were collected from a woman aged 60-75 years in good health and CMV-seronegative.

This chain uses TRBV6-6 with TRBJ2-1; 8 bases are shared with TRBD2. The CDR3 runs 13 residues. Trimming removed 7 bases from V and 6 bases from J; junction bases left unmatched: 5. The V gene's germline CDR1 is MNHNY and CDR2 SVGAGI (reference sequence). The CDR3 DNA follows: TGTGCCAGCATCTATGCGGGAGGCAATGAGCAGTTCTTC. As protein: CASIYAGGNEQFF.

This chain links TRBV28 with TRBJ1-6; D perhaps matches TRBD1 (5 bases). V was trimmed by 6 bases and J by 11 bases, leaving 20 bases between them. The CDR3 length is 15 residues. Germline V gene sequence: CDR1 MDHEN, CDR2 SYDVKM. The CDR3 nucleotides read TGTGCCAGCAGCGAAGGACGGGCAGGGTCAGCACCCCTCCACTTT. Translation gives CASSEGRAGSAPLHF.

The chain links TRBV28 to TRBJ2-7; D unresolved. The length of the CDR3 is 13 residues. CDR1 is MDHEN, CDR2 SYDVKM, per germline. The V end lost 1 base, the J end lost 3 bases, and 7 bases lay between the germline ends. The CDR3 here is CASSLFYSYEQYF. The CDR3 DNA reads as TGTGCCAGCAGTTTATTCTACAGCTACGAGCAGTACTTC. Variable domain in full (rest from reference TRBV28 and TRBJ2-7): DVKVTQSSRYLVKRTGEKVFLECVQDMDHENMFWYRQDPGLGLRLIYFSYDVKMKEKGDIPEGYSVSREKKERFSLILESASTNQTSMYLCASSLFYSYEQYFGPGTRLTVT.

The chain recombines TRBV9 with TRBJ2-3; D is uncertain. V was cut by 4 bases and J by 2 bases, with 8 bases left in between. CDR3 length equals 13 residues. Germline CDR1 is SGDLS and CDR2 is YYNGEE. CDR3 sequence reads: CASSLRYTDTQYF. CDR3 nucleotides: TGTGCCAGCAGCCTTCGGTACACAGATACGCAGTATTTT.

The chain employs TRBV11-2 and TRBJ2-1; 11 nucleotides align to TRBD1. The CDR3 extends over 16 amino acids. V lost 5 bases and J lost 4; bases outside the gene matches: 7. CDR1 SGHAT and CDR2 FQNNGV come from the germline V gene. The CDR3 loop is CASSTAGTGGYNEQFF. The DNA of the CDR3 is TGTGCCAGCAGCACGGCCGGGACAGGGGGATACAATGAGCAGTTCTTC. Full variable domain (rest looked up from reference TRBV11-2 and TRBJ2-1): EAGVAQSPRYKIIEKRQSVAFWCNPISGHATLYWYQQILGQGPKLLIQFQNNGVVDDSQLPKDRFSAERLKGVDSTLKIQPAKLEDSAVYLCASSTAGTGGYNEQFFGPGTRLTVL.

The V and J genes are TRBV30 and TRBJ2-7; D might be TRBD1 (5 bases). Trimming left V 2 bases short and J 3 bases short, with 11 bases between. Germline V gives CDR1 GTSNPN, CDR2 SVGIG (reference sequence). The length of the CDR3 is 13 residues. CDR3 sequence (DNA): TGTGCCTGGAGTCCAACAGGAGTCTACGAGCAGTACTTC. It translates to CAWSPTGVYEQYF.

The chain couples TRBV28 to TRBJ2-1; 8 positions agree with TRBD2. This CDR3 region has 15 residues. Germline V gene data show CDR1 as MDHEN and CDR2 as SYDVKM. V lost 6 bases and J lost 5; bases outside the gene matches: 9. Written as DNA, the CDR3 is TGTGCCAGCAGCTCCCTTAGCGGGATCGACAATGAGCAGTTCTTC. This translates into CASSSLSGIDNEQFF.

V usage is TRBV6-1 and J usage is TRBJ2-7, with a weak D call TRBD1 (6 bases). The CDR3 totals 13 residues. Germline V gene sequence: CDR1 MNHNS, CDR2 SASEGT. V lost 10 bases and J lost 3, with 16 bases in between. The CDR3 nucleotides read TGTGCCATCTTGGACAGCCCGTACTACGAGCAGTACTTC. Residues: CAILDSPYYEQYF.

Remarks on this clone: Other DNA sequences in the sample encode the same CDR3. The chain joins TRBV7-2 to TRBJ2-3, with a tentative D call TRBD2 (5 bases). This CDR3 has 14 amino acids. V gave up 3 bases and J gave up 2 bases, with 9 bases separating them. CDR1 is SGHTA, CDR2 FQGNSA, per germline. CDR3 DNA: TGTGCCAGCAGCTTGGGGAGAAACACAGATACGCAGTATTTT. Translating it yields CASSLGRNTDTQYF.

This chain joins TRBV5-4 and TRBJ1-2; TRBD1 agrees at 9 bases. The V segment lost 4 bases and the J segment 4 bases; nucleotides outside the gene matches: 11. The CDR3 extends over 16 amino acids. CDR1 is SGHNT, CDR2 YYREEE, per germline (reference sequence). CDR3 nucleotides: TGTGCCAGCAGCCCCGGGCCGGGACAGGGACTCTATGGCTACACCTTC. Translating it yields CASSPGPGQGLYGYTF.

This sequence joins TRBV6-6 and TRBJ2-1, with TRBD1 identical over 8 bases. The CDR3 runs 16 residues. Germline lookup yields CDR1 MNHNY and CDR2 SVGAGI (reference sequence). Trimming took 5 bases from V and 2 from J; bases not matched to a gene: 8. The CDR3 reads CASSQRTGTTYNEQFF. CDR3 coding DNA: TGTGCCAGCAGTCAACGGACAGGGACGACCTACAATGAGCAGTTCTTC.

The chain uses TRBV5-8 and TRBJ2-5; possibly TRBD2 for D (6 bases). Germline CDR1 reads SGHTS; CDR2 reads YDEGEE. The CDR3 has 12 residues. Trimming took 4 bases from V and 7 from J, leaving 11 bases between them. DNA of the CDR3: TGTGCCAGCAGCCCTAGGAGGGGGACCCAGTACTTC. Amino acids: CASSPRRGTQYF.

The rearrangement joins TRBV27 to TRBJ2-3; TRBD1 matches at 11 bases. This CDR3 has 15 amino acids. Unmatched junction bases numbered 1, after V lost 1 base and J lost 4 bases. CDR1 and CDR2 (germline): MNHEY, SMNVEV (reference sequence). In DNA form, the CDR3 reads TGTGCCAGCAGTTTATGGGGACAGGGGGCAGATACGCAGTATTTT. This translates into CASSLWGQGADTQYF.

The chain recombines TRBV15 with TRBJ2-5; TRBD1 is a possible D gene (5 bases). Germline V gives CDR1 LNHNV, CDR2 YYDKDF (reference sequence). V gave up 1 base and J gave up 5 bases, with 11 bases separating them. This CDR3 has 14 amino acids. The DNA of the CDR3 is TGTGCCACCAGCAGAGTCCAGGGCCAGGAGACCCAGTACTTC. Its protein is CATSRVQGQETQYF.

The gene calls are TRBV11-3 and TRBJ1-2; 8 nucleotides line up with TRBD1. The CDR3 is 16 amino acids. The germline CDR1 and CDR2 sequences are SGHNT and YENEEA. V trimming: 1 base; J trimming: 2 bases; junction bases outside the gene matches: 6. The CDR3 DNA reads TGTGCCAGCAGCTTAGGGGAGGACAGGGAAAACTATGGCTACACCTTC. Translating it yields CASSLGEDRENYGYTF.

V is TRBV11-2 and J is TRBJ2-3; TRBD2 aligns across 12 bases. Germline values: CDR1 SGHAT, CDR2 FQNNGV. The CDR3 has 16 amino acids. V trimming: 4 bases; J trimming: 5 bases; junction bases outside the gene matches: 7. CDR3: CASSSRLAGVVDTQYF. Written as DNA, the CDR3 is TGTGCCAGCAGCTCCAGACTAGCGGGAGTTGTAGATACGCAGTATTTT.

The chain combines TRBV19 with TRBJ1-5; tentative D call: TRBD1 (6 bases). Germline CDR1 LNHDA, CDR2 SQIVND (reference sequence). CDR3 length equals 13 residues. V gave up 9 bases and J gave up 4 bases, with 13 bases separating them. The CDR3 region has the DNA TGTGCCAGCCATAAACAGGGTAATCAGCCCCAGCATTTT. Amino acids: CASHKQGNQPQHF.

This sequence joins TRBV18 and TRBJ2-7, with 7 nucleotides matching TRBD1. V gave up 3 bases and J gave up 6 bases; unmatched junction bases: 8. Germline V lookup: CDR1 KGHSH, CDR2 LQKENI. The CDR3 contains 14 residues. The CDR3 protein is CASSPDREVSEQYF. The CDR3 bases are TGTGCCAGCTCACCTGACAGGGAAGTATCCGAGCAGTACTTC.

The V and J genes are TRBV9 and TRBJ1-1; 8 bases line up with TRBD1. The V and J ends lost 3 bases and 4 bases, in that order; junction bases with no gene match: 17. Germline V gene lookup returns CDR1 SGDLS and CDR2 YYNGEE. The CDR3 is 18 residues long. CDR3 in DNA: TGTGCCAGCAGCGCACTAGGCGCCACATCAGGGACAGGCACTGAAGCTTTCTTT. As protein: CASSALGATSGTGTEAFF.

The chain couples TRBV29-1 to TRBJ2-2, with a tentative D call TRBD2 (6 bases). Germline CDR1 reads SQVTM; CDR2 reads ANQGSEA. This CDR3 is built from 13 residues. Trimming stripped 7 bases from V and 4 bases from J, with 13 bases between. CDR3 region: CSGRPGVTGELFF. The CDR3 bases are TGCAGCGGTAGACCGGGGGTCACCGGGGAGCTGTTTTTT.

The chain recombines TRBV6-1 with TRBJ2-1; 7 nucleotides match TRBD1. Germline V gene lookup returns CDR1 MNHNS and CDR2 SASEGT. The CDR3 runs 15 residues. Trimming removed 4 bases from V and 3 bases from J; junction bases left unmatched: 6. The CDR3: CASSVGTVGYNEQFF. CDR3 bases: TGTGCCAGCAGTGTAGGGACAGTTGGCTACAATGAGCAGTTCTTC.

The V gene is TRBV6-5, the J gene TRBJ1-1; D call uncertain. Germline loops: CDR1 MNHEY, CDR2 SVGAGI. This CDR3 spans 13 amino acids. V was clipped by 6 bases and J by 1 base, with 9 bases between them. The CDR3 loop reads CASSRQQNTEAFF. In nucleotides, the CDR3 is TGTGCCAGCAGCCGACAACAGAACACTGAAGCTTTCTTT.

V gene TRBV18 combines with J gene TRBJ2-7, with 11 nucleotides matching TRBD1. CDR1 is KGHSH, CDR2 LQKENI, per germline. V gave up 1 base and J gave up 3 bases; unmatched junction bases: 8. This CDR3 spans 17 amino acids. CDR3 region: CASSPLAGQGAFYEQYF. Here the CDR3 DNA reads TGTGCCAGCTCACCACTTGCCGGACAGGGGGCTTTCTACGAGCAGTACTTC.

The chain carries TRBV27 and TRBJ2-2; D unclear. There are 14 residues in the CDR3. CDR1 and CDR2 (germline): MNHEY, SMNVEV (reference sequence). V dropped 3 bases and J dropped 5 bases, with 10 bases sitting between them. The CDR3 DNA reads as TGTGCCAGCAGTTTGCCTGCCGGGACCGGGGAGCTGTTTTTT. Translation: CASSLPAGTGELFF.

V and J are TRBV7-2 and TRBJ2-5, with 14 bases fitting TRBD2. J lost 5 bases, V lost 3 bases, and 8 bases had no gene match. The CDR3 runs to 17 residues. CDR1 is SGHTA, CDR2 FQGNSA, per germline. The DNA of the CDR3 is TGTGCCAGCAGCTTCTACGGGACTAGCGGGAGTGTCGAGACCCAGTACTTC. Translation gives CASSFYGTSGSVETQYF. The whole variable domain, remainder taken from reference TRBV7-2 and TRBJ2-5, is GAGVSQSPSNKVTEKGKDVELRCDPISGHTALYWYRQSLGQGLEFLIYFQGNSAPDKSGLPSDRFSAERTGGSVSTLTIQRTQQEDSAVYLCASSFYGTSGSVETQYFGPGTRLLVL.

The rearrangement joins TRBV7-2 to TRBJ2-2, with D perhaps TRBD1 (5 bases). Germline V CDR1 and CDR2: SGHTA, FQGNSA. The CDR3 extends over 16 amino acids. Trimming shortened V by 3 bases and J by 0 bases, and 11 bases separated the two germline ends. The CDR3 bases are TGTGCCAGCAGCTTTCCACAGGAAGCGAACACCGGGGAGCTGTTTTTT. This translates into CASSFPQEANTGELFF.